This TCR beta chain was identified during a study of blood T cell repertoires in COVID-19. Sequencing was performed with immunoSEQ multiplex PCR; in TCRdb, only in-frame clones are kept and a portion is missing. The sample has about 260,000 clones, 75% to 90% seen once; the top ten hold less than 2.5%. With 5 bases clipped from V and 0 bases from J, the junction kept 9 bases outside the gene matches. This CDR3 has 16 amino acids. Looked up from germline, CDR1 is SEHNR and CDR2 is FQNEAQ (reference sequence). The specimen sequenced was PBMCs or T cells enriched from blood (not recorded which). The sequence was collected from a woman aged 18-29 years who had recovered from COVID-19. The chain combines TRBV7-9 with TRBJ2-7; TRBD1 matches at 8 bases. This CDR3 reads CASSLIGGTGSYEQYF. CDR3 nucleotides: TGTGCCAGCAGCCTCATAGGGGGGACAGGCTCCTACGAGCAGTACTTC.